These 10 T cell receptor beta chains share one sample of origin, sequenced in a study of blood T cell repertoires in COVID-19. The table came from immunoSEQ multiplex PCR; TCRdb's copy has only in-frame clones and leaves some out. The table shows approximately 13,000 clones, with more than 70% occurring only once. Sequencing was performed on peripheral blood. These receptors were obtained from a man between 65 and 85 years old with acute or convalescent COVID-19.

The V gene is TRBV7-3, the J gene TRBJ2-2; tentative D call: TRBD2 (5 bases). Germline CDR1 and CDR2: SGHTA and FQGTGA. V was cut by 6 bases and J by 6 bases, with 11 bases left in between. The CDR3 runs 13 residues. This chain's CDR3 is CASSRSGPGELFF. Here the CDR3 DNA reads TGTGCCAGCAGTCGGAGCGGCCCCGGGGAGCTGTTTTTT. Together with reference TRBV7-3 and TRBJ2-2, the CDR3 gives the full variable domain: GAGVSQTPSNKVTEKGKYVELRCDPISGHTALYWYRQSLGQGPEFLIYFQGTGAADDSGLPNDRFFAVRPEGSVSTLKIQRTERGDSAVYLCASSRSGPGELFFGEGSRLTVL.

In nucleotides, the CDR3 is TGTGCCAGCAATTCACATGTGAACACTGAAGCTTTCTTT. Its translation: CASNSHVNTEAFF. The rearrangement joins TRBV6-5 to TRBJ1-1, with no clear D. Deletions cut 7 bases from V and 0 bases from J, with 9 bases between. This CDR3 has 13 amino acids. The germline gives CDR1 MNHEY, CDR2 SVGAGI.

The rearrangement links TRBV18 to TRBJ2-6; 9 bases fit TRBD1. The V and J ends lost 1 base and 1 base, in that order; junction bases with no gene match: 8. Germline CDR1 KGHSH, CDR2 LQKENI. The CDR3 is made up of 19 amino acids. Here the CDR3 reads CASSPRISGQGSGANVLTF. CDR3 DNA sequence: TGTGCCAGCTCACCACGCATTTCGGGACAGGGATCTGGGGCCAACGTCCTGACTTTC.

In this sample, this clone turned up a few times. This rearrangement joins TRBV15 to TRBJ1-5; 10 nucleotides match TRBD1. Trimming removed 2 bases from V and 7 bases from J; junction bases left unmatched: 14. Germline CDR1 and CDR2: LNHNV and YYDKDF (reference sequence). This CDR3 spans 18 amino acids. The CDR3 protein is CATSRSGNTGTGAQPQHF. In nucleotides, the CDR3 is TGTGCCACCAGCAGATCCGGAAACACCGGGACAGGGGCCCAGCCCCAGCATTTT.

The rearrangement uses TRBV11-2 and TRBJ2-3; TRBD1 aligns across 8 bases. V trimming: 5 bases; J trimming: 4 bases; junction bases outside the gene matches: 8. This CDR3 has 15 amino acids. Germline loops: CDR1 SGHAT, CDR2 FQNNGV. CDR3 DNA: TGTGCCAGCAGCCTTACTGGGACAGGCCCAGATACGCAGTATTTT. Its protein is CASSLTGTGPDTQYF.

The chain is built from TRBV30 and TRBJ1-1; 11 bases agree with TRBD1. From germline, CDR1 is GTSNPN and CDR2 SVGIG (reference sequence). The CDR3 runs to 14 residues. Unmatched junction bases numbered 11, after V lost 3 bases and J lost 11 bases. The CDR3 coding sequence is TGTGCCTGGAGCGCAGGGACAGGGGGTGACTGGGCTTTCTTT. It yields the protein CAWSAGTGGDWAFF.

The chain's CDR3 is CASSVNRGSLFF. The CDR3 bases are TGTGCCAGCAGTGTAAACAGGGGTAGTCTGTTTTTT. The rearrangement joins TRBV2 to TRBJ1-4, with 7 positions matching TRBD1. The V gene's germline CDR1 is SNHLY and CDR2 FYNNEI. The CDR3 spans 12 residues. V was clipped by 4 bases and J by 14 bases; unmatched bases: 7.

The chain carries TRBV29-1 and TRBJ1-2; 8 nucleotides match TRBD1. Losses at the gene ends were 7 bases for V and 1 base for J; bases not matched to a gene: 8. CDR3 length: 14 amino acids. Germline V gene data show CDR1 as SQVTM and CDR2 as ANQGSEA. This CDR3 reads CSARVTGDNYGYTF. CDR3 bases: TGCAGCGCTCGGGTGACAGGGGATAACTATGGCTACACCTTC. The whole variable domain, remainder taken from reference TRBV29-1 and TRBJ1-2, is SAVISQKPSRDICQRGTSLTIQCQVDSQVTMMFWYRQQPGQSLTLIATANQGSEATYESGFVIDKFPISRPNLTFSTLTVSNMSPEDSSIYLCSARVTGDNYGYTFGSGTRLTVV.

The rearrangement links TRBV12-5 to TRBJ2-2; a weak D match, TRBD1 (6 bases). Looked up from germline, CDR1 is LGHNT and CDR2 is FRNRAP. The CDR3 consists of 15 residues. Trimming cost V 7 bases and J 4 bases, with 16 bases left between them. The CDR3 loop reads CASALKTGPTGELFF. The CDR3 DNA reads TGTGCTAGTGCCTTAAAGACAGGCCCCACCGGGGAGCTGTTTTTT.

V gene TRBV7-2 combines with J gene TRBJ1-2; no clear D gene. The ends were cut back, 6 bases at V and 1 base at J, with 9 bases in the middle. Germline CDR1 and CDR2: SGHTA and FQGNSA. There are 13 residues in the CDR3. CDR3 coding DNA: TGTGCCAGCAGACATACAGATAACTATGGCTACACCTTC. This gives the protein CASRHTDNYGYTF.